These T cell receptor beta chains were read from a single sample in a study of blood T cell repertoires in COVID-19. The protocol was immunoSEQ multiplex PCR, while the TCRdb copy is restricted to in-frame clones and leaves out a portion. Of approximately 110,000 clones in the sample, about 84% were seen once. The sample was peripheral blood. These receptors were obtained from a man aged 45 to 65 with acute or convalescent COVID-19. The CDR3 runs from the conserved cysteine through the conserved F or W. A D gene is named only where the DNA matches it firmly. Clone size appears in some rows only: once, few, many, or a class for an expanded clone.

v_call	d_call	j_call	clone_size	cdr3_nt	cdr3_aa
TRBV7-2	.	TRBJ2-7	.	TGTGCCAGCAGCTTAAGGGCAGGGGCCCGTTCCTACGAGCAGTACTTC	CASSLRAGARSYEQYF
TRBV19	.	TRBJ2-7	.	TGTGCCAGTAGCCCGACAGGACTCGAGCAGTACTTC	CASSPTGLEQYF
TRBV27	.	TRBJ1-6	.	TGTGCCAGCAAGGAGGTGCGGACCTTTAATTCACCCCTCCACTTT	CASKEVRTFNSPLHF
TRBV3-1/TRBV3-2	TRBD1	TRBJ1-6	.	TGTGCCAGCAGCTCAAGCTACAGGGGAGGTTCACCCCTCCACTTT	CASSSSYRGGSPLHF
TRBV29-1	TRBD2	TRBJ2-1	.	TGCAGCGTTGAAGGCGGACTAGCGGGGGGCCTCTCCTACAATGAGCAGTTCTTC	CSVEGGLAGGLSYNEQFF
TRBV11-3	.	TRBJ2-1	.	TGTGCCAGCAGCTCAGACTACTACAATGAGCAGTTCTTC	CASSSDYYNEQFF
TRBV4-1	.	TRBJ1-2	once	TGCGCCAGCAGCCAAGTTAAGGGGCCAAATGGCTACACCTTC	CASSQVKGPNGYTF
TRBV29-1	.	TRBJ1-4	once	TGCAGCGCCGCCAAGGGGGTTGGGGAAAAACTGTTTTTT	CSAAKGVGEKLFF
TRBV19	.	TRBJ2-3	.	TGTGCCAGTAGTATCGAACTAGTTTATACGCAGTATTTT	CASSIELVYTQYF
TRBV5-6	.	TRBJ1-1	.	TGTGCCAGCAGCTTTGGGGCCAACACTGAAGCTTTCTTT	CASSFGANTEAFF
TRBV5-1	.	TRBJ1-1	once	TGCGCCAGCAGCTTTTACGCGGACACTGAAGCTTTCTTT	CASSFYADTEAFF
TRBV15	TRBD2	TRBJ2-7	.	TGTGCCACCAGCAGAGGTGGGATTAGCGGGGGCACCTACGAGCAGTACTTC	CATSRGGISGGTYEQYF
TRBV5-1	TRBD1	TRBJ1-1	once	TGCGCCAGCAGCCGAGACAGGGCCGCTGAAGCTTTCTTT	CASSRDRAAEAFF
TRBV5-5	.	TRBJ1-6	.	TGTGCCAGCAGCCCCAGCGGGGTGAGCTCCTATAATTCACCCCTCCACTTT	CASSPSGVSSYNSPLHF
TRBV24-1	.	TRBJ2-3	.	TGTGCCACCAGTGATGGGCGGGGTACAGATACGCAGTATTTT	CATSDGRGTDTQYF
TRBV5-4	TRBD1	TRBJ1-2	.	TGTGCCAGCAGCTTGGTATTTGGTGGGACAGATTATGGCTACACCTTC	CASSLVFGGTDYGYTF
TRBV4-1	TRBD1	TRBJ1-2	.	TGCGCCAGCAGCCAAGGACAGGGGCAGGACTATGGCTACACCTTC	CASSQGQGQDYGYTF
TRBV30	.	TRBJ1-2	.	TGTGCCCATGATGGGGGGGATGGCTACACCTTC	CAHDGGDGYTF
TRBV5-5	TRBD1	TRBJ1-2	.	TGTGCCAGTTTAGGGCGTGCCGGGACAGGGACCTATGGCTACACCTTC	CASLGRAGTGTYGYTF
TRBV10-2	TRBD1	TRBJ2-7	.	TGCGCCAGCAGTGATAGGGGACAGGGAGTCTACGAGCAGTACTTC	CASSDRGQGVYEQYF
TRBV9	TRBD2	TRBJ2-1	.	TGTGCCAGCGGAGAGGGAGGGGCCAGCAATGAGCAGTTCTTC	CASGEGGASNEQFF
TRBV11-2	.	TRBJ2-3	many	TGTGCCAGCAGCACGACTGACCGCACAGATACGCAGTATTTT	CASSTTDRTDTQYF
TRBV4-1	TRBD1	TRBJ2-1	few	TGCGCCAGCAGCCAAGAAGGTACCCGGACAGGCTACAATGAGCAGTTCTTC	CASSQEGTRTGYNEQFF